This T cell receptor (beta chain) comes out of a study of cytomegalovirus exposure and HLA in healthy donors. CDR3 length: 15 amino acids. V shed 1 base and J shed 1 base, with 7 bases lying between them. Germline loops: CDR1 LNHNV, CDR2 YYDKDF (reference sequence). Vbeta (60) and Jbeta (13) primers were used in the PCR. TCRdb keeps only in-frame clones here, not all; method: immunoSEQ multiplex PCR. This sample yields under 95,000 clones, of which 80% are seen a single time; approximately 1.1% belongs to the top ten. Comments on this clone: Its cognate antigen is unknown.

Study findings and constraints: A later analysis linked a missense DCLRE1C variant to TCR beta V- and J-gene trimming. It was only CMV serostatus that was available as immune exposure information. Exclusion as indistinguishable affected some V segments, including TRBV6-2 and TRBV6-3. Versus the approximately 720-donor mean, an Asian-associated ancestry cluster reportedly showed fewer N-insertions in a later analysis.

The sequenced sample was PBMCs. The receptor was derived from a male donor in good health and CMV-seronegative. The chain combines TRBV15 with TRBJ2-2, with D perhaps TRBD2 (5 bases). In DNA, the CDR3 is TGTGCCACCAGCAGAGGGACTGAGAACACCGGGGAGCTGTTTTTT. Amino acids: CATSRGTENTGELFF.